The clone carrying this T cell receptor (beta chain) was detected many times. TCRdb processed the 5' RACE reads anew with MiXCR; each CDR3 protein has one entry. The sample contains tens of thousands of distinct CDR3 sequences, 5.8% of which appear only once. V lost 4 bases, J lost 2 bases, and 12 bases lay in between. The germline CDR1 and CDR2 sequences are LGHDT and YNNKEL (reference sequence). This CDR3 comprises 15 residues. This record belongs to a study of early T cells in non-severe SARS-CoV-2 infection. V gene TRBV3-1 combines with J gene TRBJ1-3; D remains unclear. The origin of this receptor is an adult who was a healthcare worker with PCR-confirmed SARS-CoV-2 infection or an uninfected control (not recorded which). The sample taken for sequencing was whole blood. Here the CDR3 reads CASSPGFPAGNTIYF. The CDR3 region has the DNA TGTGCCAGCAGCCCGGGATTTCCAGCTGGAAACACCATATATTTT.